What follows describes a single T cell receptor beta chain. Its antigen is currently unknown. TCRdb's table, derived via immunoSEQ multiplex PCR, lists solely in-frame clones and lacks some. The table has 100,000 to 150,000 clones, approximately 95% seen once; the top ten hold about 1.7%. The CDR3 has 13 amino acids. CDR1 is SQVTM, CDR2 ANQGSEA, per germline. Trimming left V 4 bases short and J 2 bases short, with 11 bases between. This sample was taken from a study of cytomegalovirus exposure and HLA in healthy donors. The study's findings and limits: Cytomegalovirus status, reportedly, was diagnosed with high specificity and sensitivity by the classifier.

What was sequenced was PBMCs. This chain links TRBV29-1 with TRBJ1-1, with D tentatively TRBD1 (5 bases). The origin of this receptor is a man younger than 35 in good health and CMV-seronegative. Here the CDR3 reads CSVVSGTNTEAFF. The CDR3 DNA reads as TGCAGCGTTGTTTCAGGGACTAACACTGAAGCTTTCTTT.